These T cell receptor beta chains were read from a single sample in a study of T cells in Graves' hyperthyroidism and ophthalmopathy. A single record per CDR3 protein comes from TCRdb applying MiXCR to the multiplex PCR reads. The table lists hundreds of thousands of distinct CDR3 sequences, less than 20% of them singletons. The sample taken for sequencing was blood. These receptors were obtained from a man between 35 and 55 years old with Graves' ophthalmopathy. CDR3s include the opening cysteine and the closing phenylalanine or tryptophan. A D gene is named only where the DNA matches it firmly. Part of the rows lack a size; the others show once, few, many or a class for expanded clones.

CSARDLEGVNTEAFF TGCAGTGCTAGAGATCTTGAGGGCGTGAACACTGAAGCTTTCTTT - TRBV20-1 many TRBJ1-1
CASRDRYTDTQYF TGTGCCAGCAGGGACAGGTACACAGATACGCAGTATTTT TRBD1 TRBV2 many TRBJ2-3
CASSLARTGGSTEAFF TGCGCCAGCAGCTTGGCCAGGACAGGGGGTAGCACTGAAGCTTTCTTT TRBD1 TRBV5-1 many TRBJ1-1
CASSQATSGRGHEQFF TGTGCCAGCAGCCAAGCGACTAGCGGGAGGGGACATGAGCAGTTCTTC TRBD2 TRBV4-2 few TRBJ2-1
CASSTRTDFSNQPQHF TGTGCCAGTAGTACCAGGACAGACTTTAGCAATCAGCCCCAGCATTTT - TRBV19 - TRBJ1-5
CASSLSGGASTDTQYF TGCGCCAGCAGCCTTAGCGGGGGTGCCTCCACAGATACGCAGTATTTT TRBD2 TRBV4-1 many TRBJ2-3
CASSLNSGGYNEQFF TGTGCCAGCAGTTTAAATTCGGGGGGCTACAATGAGCAGTTCTTC TRBD2 TRBV12-3/TRBV12-4 - TRBJ2-1
CAWSVNSYEQYF TGTGCCTGGAGTGTGAACTCCTACGAGCAGTACTTC - TRBV30 - TRBJ2-7
CASAIGDRPSYGYTF TGTGCCAGCGCAATTGGGGACAGGCCGAGCTATGGCTACACCTTC TRBD1 TRBV6-1 few TRBJ1-2
CASSLGGLAVNTGELFF TGCGCCAGCAGCTTGGGTGGACTAGCGGTGAACACCGGGGAGCTGTTTTTT TRBD2 TRBV5-1 - TRBJ2-2
CASSFGGSPSYEQYF TGCGCCAGCAGCTTCGGGGGGAGCCCTTCCTACGAGCAGTACTTC TRBD2 TRBV5-1 few TRBJ2-7
CASSFLDVGGDTQYF TGTGCCAGCAGTTTCCTGGATGTGGGCGGAGATACGCAGTATTTT - TRBV12-3/TRBV12-4 many TRBJ2-3
CASSPPGERNTEAFF TGTGCCAGCTCACCCCCCGGCGAGAGGAACACTGAAGCTTTCTTT - TRBV18 many TRBJ1-1
CASSQNLNSPLHF TGTGCCAGCAGCCAAAACCTTAATTCACCCCTCCACTTT - TRBV3-1 few TRBJ1-6
CASSLDGRQRAFF TGTGCCAGCAGCTTAGATGGAAGGCAGAGGGCGTTCTTC - TRBV7-9 many TRBJ2-1
CASSLSTGAVNTEAFF TGTGCCAGCAGTTTATCGACCGGCGCGGTGAACACTGAAGCTTTCTTT - TRBV27 many TRBJ1-1
CATTRDTQETQYF TGTGCCACCACGAGGGACACTCAAGAGACCCAGTACTTC - TRBV15 many TRBJ2-5
CASSQDAGASSYEQYF TGTGCCAGCAGCCAAGACGCAGGGGCCAGCTCCTACGAGCAGTACTTC - TRBV3-1 - TRBJ2-7
CASSEAGRVSETQYF TGTGCCAGCAGTGAAGCTGGCAGGGTTAGCGAGACCCAGTACTTC - TRBV2 many TRBJ2-5
CASSLPGGSGYYEQYF TGTGCCAGCAGTCTTCCTGGTGGTAGCGGATACTACGAGCAGTACTTC - TRBV6-1 - TRBJ2-7
CASSAASSTDTQYF TGTGCCAGCTCGGCAGCATCTAGCACAGATACGCAGTATTTT - TRBV28 few TRBJ2-3
CASSPGTGGLPNYGYTF TGTGCCAGCAGCCCTGGGACAGGGGGCCTCCCTAACTATGGCTACACCTTC TRBD1 TRBV9 - TRBJ1-2
CSARPYRAWEQFF TGCAGTGCTAGACCCTACAGGGCGTGGGAGCAGTTCTTC - TRBV20-1 few TRBJ2-1
CASSYATRLAGEFF TGTGCCAGCAGTTACGCCACTCGGCTAGCGGGGGAGTTCTTC TRBD2 TRBV6-6 - TRBJ2-1
CSAVPGRGTEAFF TGCAGTGCTGTCCCAGGGAGGGGGACTGAAGCTTTCTTT - TRBV20-1 few TRBJ1-1
CASNTDRGVSGLHGYTF TGTGCCAGCAACACCGACAGGGGCGTATCAGGGCTACATGGCTACACCTTC TRBD1 TRBV12-3/TRBV12-4 many TRBJ1-2
CASRDSTNEQFF TGCGCCAGCAGGGACTCTACCAATGAGCAGTTCTTC - TRBV5-1 many TRBJ2-1
CASSVSEDTQYF TGTGCCAGCAGCGTATCTGAAGATACGCAGTATTTT - TRBV9 few TRBJ2-3
CASSLGGGRRNEQFF TGTGCCAGCAGCTTGGGGGGGGGGAGGCGCAATGAGCAGTTCTTC TRBD2 TRBV11-2 many TRBJ2-1
CASSELRSSYNEQFF TGTGCCAGCAGTGAGTTGAGAAGCTCCTACAATGAGCAGTTCTTC - TRBV6-1 few TRBJ2-1